Listed below are T cell receptor beta chains from one sample, sequenced in a study of early T cells in non-severe SARS-CoV-2 infection. Using its own MiXCR run on the 5' RACE reads, TCRdb lists one record per CDR3 protein. The repertoire consists of about 83,000 distinct CDR3 sequences, with about 10% occurring once and the leading ten covering about 8.2%. The sequencing here drew on whole blood, taken at baseline. The receptors come from an adult who was a healthcare worker with PCR-confirmed SARS-CoV-2 infection or an uninfected control (not recorded which). Each CDR3 is given with its conserved first and last residue.

>TRBV27|14
CASSPRIAIDTQYF
>TRBV2|15
CASSDWTAPGSPLHF
>TRBV7-9|13
CASSFGLQETQYF
>TRBV6-5|13
CASTGRPNQPQHF
>TRBV27|16
CASSLRASGSNNEQFF
>TRBV18|15
CASSPGQGASQPQHF
>TRBV5-4|16
CASSHALTRGNTEAYF
>TRBV27|19
CASSPGLAGAGSSYNEQFF
>TRBV7-8|14
CASSLARTNSPLHF
>TRBV30|14
CAWRASSEAGELFF
>TRBV9|16
CASSVGLAVSTDTQYF
>TRBV20-1|12
CSAEVSYNEQFF
>TRBV7-9|13
CASSPERYNEQFF
>TRBV20-1|13
CSAVTSGSYEQYF
>TRBV7-3|16
CASSPGRQGAGETQYF